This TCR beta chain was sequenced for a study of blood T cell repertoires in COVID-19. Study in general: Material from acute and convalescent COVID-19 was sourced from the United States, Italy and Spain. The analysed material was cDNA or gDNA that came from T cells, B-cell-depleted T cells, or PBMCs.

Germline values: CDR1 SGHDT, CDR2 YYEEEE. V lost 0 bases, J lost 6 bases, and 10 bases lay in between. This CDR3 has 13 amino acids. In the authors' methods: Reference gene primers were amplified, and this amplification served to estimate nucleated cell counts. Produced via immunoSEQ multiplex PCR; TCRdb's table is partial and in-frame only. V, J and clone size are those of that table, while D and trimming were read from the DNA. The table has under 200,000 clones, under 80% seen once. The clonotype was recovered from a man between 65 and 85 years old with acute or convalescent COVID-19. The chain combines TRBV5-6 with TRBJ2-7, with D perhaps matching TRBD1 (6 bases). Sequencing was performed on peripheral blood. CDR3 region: CASSLARGPEQYF. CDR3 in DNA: TGTGCCAGCAGCTTGGCCAGGGGACCCGAGCAGTACTTC.